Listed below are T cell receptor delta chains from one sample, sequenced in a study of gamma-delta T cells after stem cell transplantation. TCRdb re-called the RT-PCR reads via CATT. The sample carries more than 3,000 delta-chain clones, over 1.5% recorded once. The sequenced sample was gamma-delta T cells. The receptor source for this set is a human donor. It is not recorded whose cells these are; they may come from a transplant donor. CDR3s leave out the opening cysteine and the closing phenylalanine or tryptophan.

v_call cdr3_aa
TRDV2 ACDTVGTGTYTDKLI
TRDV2 ACDPVLGGFTDKLI
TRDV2 ACDRISTGGYEVFNTDKLI
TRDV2 ACDTVAGDTDKLI
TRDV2 ACDTVGLGDTRGTDKLI
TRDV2 ACDTLGGSTDKLI
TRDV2 ACDTLMQLGASYDTDKLI
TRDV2 ACDLLGDTADKLI
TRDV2 ACDTVSRRVTGGYTDKLI
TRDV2 ACDVLGDTADTRQMF
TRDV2 ACLLLGDTADTRQMF
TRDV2 ACDSLLGDFNTDKLI
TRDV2 ACDTLSVLGDAVLYTDKLI
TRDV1 ALGEPRADYWGIEGYTDKLI
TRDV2 ACDQLGDSTDKLI
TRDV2 ACEPLTPGVKLI
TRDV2 ACDILLGDTEKLI
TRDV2 ACDTLNLGDTRDTDKLI
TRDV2 ACDTLTLGDTYTDKLI
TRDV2 ACDTVGDIRSTDKLI
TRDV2 ACLLLGIHTDKLI
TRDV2 ACLLLGDKGPDRMTDKLI
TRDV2 ACDTLTGPRRDKLI
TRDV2 ACDTVGIHTDKLI
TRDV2 ACDPLLGDKGDTDKLI
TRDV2 ACVGLGKEDKLI
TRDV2 ACDSLGGGGSYTDKLI
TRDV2 ACDSLLGAPVVTDKLI
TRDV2 ACDSMGDKADKLI
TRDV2 ACDALLGIHTDKLI
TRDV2 ACDGLGDKYTDKLI
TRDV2 ACEGIRSDKLI
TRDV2 ACDTVEYTGGLSSWDTRQMF
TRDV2 ACDTVLGDTADKLI
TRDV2 ACDIAPPGGDTSSPSWDTRQMF
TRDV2 ACDALGDRVGDKLI
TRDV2 ACDPLLGDIEDKLI
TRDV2 ACDTLTGGGAAQLF
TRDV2 ACDTVVGGSDKLI
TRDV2 ACDAVTGGGYTDKLI
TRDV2 ACDTVEVLGDTQNHDKLI
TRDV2 ACDTLGDTTLTAQLF
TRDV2 ACDQLGRYTDKLI
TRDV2 ACVLVGGSGELI
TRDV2 ACDTTGGYSSWDTRQMF
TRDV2 ACDTVLGDSTDKLI
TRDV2 ACDTLDPVSSLYTRQMF
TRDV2 ACDILGGSGELI
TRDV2 ACDTATGGYSPWDTRQMF
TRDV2 ACDAILGDSTWDTRQMF
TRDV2 ACDPGTPLLTRYTDKLI
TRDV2 ACDTAGTGGPSSWDTRQMF
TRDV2 ACDGITGGLKTDKLI
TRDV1 ALGDQPYVSSGGPMIELI
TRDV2 ACDTMKGTGLGDGLTAQLF